This TCR beta chain was recovered during a study of blood T cell repertoires in COVID-19. The CDR3 runs 16 residues. Trimming at V came to 0 bases and at J to 3 bases, leaving 5 bases not matched to a gene. The germline V gene encodes CDR1 LGHNA and CDR2 YSLEER. Clones were read by immunoSEQ multiplex PCR, and TCRdb kept only the in-frame ones, dropping some. The sample shows under 200,000 clones, around 80% of them seen only once. The chain combines TRBV4-3 with TRBJ2-3; 8 nucleotides agree with TRBD2. Specimen: PBMCs or T cells enriched from blood (not recorded which). The TCR was taken from a woman between 45 and 65 years old who had recovered from COVID-19. The CDR3 loop reads CASSQEARGRTDTQYF. CDR3 coding DNA: TGCGCCAGCAGCCAAGAAGCTCGCGGGAGGACAGATACGCAGTATTTT.